The clone carrying this T cell receptor beta chain was observed a single time. Here immunoSEQ multiplex PCR was the method, and the copy in TCRdb shows in-frame clones only, minus some. This table holds about 76,000 clones, around 93% found once. The sample comes from a study of PD-L1 blockade in urothelial cancer. Overall study: Blood samples had a median of 141,255 T cells.

Time point here: peripheral blood 6 weeks after treatment start. Pretreatment and on-treatment samples were taken, numbering 1 to 8 per patient. This TCR was recovered from a woman older than 75 with urothelial cancer. The specimen comprised PBMCs, sampled around atezolizumab (anti-PD-L1) treatment.

The DNA of the CDR3 is TGTGCCAGCAGCGTAGAACAGGCGAACACCGGGGAGCTGTTTTTT. Amino acids: CASSVEQANTGELFF. The rearrangement links TRBV9 to TRBJ2-2, with D possibly matching TRBD1 (5 bases). The CDR3 runs to 15 residues. Germline V gene lookup returns CDR1 SGDLS and CDR2 YYNGEE. V was pared by 0 bases and J by 0 bases, with 6 bases between. Filled out from reference TRBV9 and TRBJ2-2, the complete variable domain reads DSGVTQTPKHLITATGQRVTLRCSPRSGDLSVYWYQQSLDQGLQFLIQYYNGEERAKGNILERFSAQQFPDLHSELNLSSLELGDSALYFCASSVEQANTGELFFGEGSRLTVL.